What follows describes a single TCR beta chain. This record comes from a study of blood T cell repertoires in COVID-19. This CDR3 region has 15 residues. In the authors' workflow: Reference gene primer amplification yielded estimated nucleated cell counts. This table comes from immunoSEQ multiplex PCR, and its TCRdb copy is limited to in-frame clones, with some not included. V and J calls and clone size are copied from that table; D and trimming were computed from the DNA. The data hold tens of thousands of clones, with more than 70% observed a single time. The chain employs TRBV21-1 and TRBJ2-5; the table's D call TRBD1 went unverified against the DNA. TRBV21-1 is a recognized pseudogene. The source of this sequence is a middle-aged man with acute or convalescent COVID-19. Sequenced: peripheral blood. The CDR3 DNA reads as TGTGCCAGCAGCAAAGGAACAGGGGAGCAAGAGACCCAGTACTTC. It yields the protein CASSKGTGEQETQYF.